The 2 T cell receptor beta chains presented below share a single source sample, sequenced in a study of blood T cell repertoires in COVID-19. The data were produced by immunoSEQ multiplex PCR, yet TCRdb's version contains in-frame clones alone and is incomplete. The table lists more than 200,000 clones, about 87% of them singletons. Sequencing was carried out using PBMCs or T cells enriched from blood (not recorded which). These receptors were taken from a young woman who had been exposed to COVID-19.

J is TRBJ2-5 and V is TRBV5-1; 11 nucleotides line up with TRBD2. Looked up from germline, CDR1 is SGHRS and CDR2 is YFSETQ. J was trimmed by 4 bases and V by 0 bases; bases with no gene match: 5. CDR3 length: 16 amino acids. In DNA form, the CDR3 reads TGCGCCAGCAGCTTGGGGCTAGCGGGAGGCGGAGAGACCCAGTACTTC. It specifies CASSLGLAGGGETQYF.

The chain uses TRBV9 and TRBJ2-3, with TRBD2 matching over 14 bases. The germline V gene encodes CDR1 SGDLS and CDR2 YYNGEE. The CDR3 totals 16 residues. V dropped 4 bases and J dropped 3; count of bases not matched to a gene: 4. CDR3 sequence reads: CASSFRTSGRTDTQYF. DNA for the CDR3: TGTGCCAGCAGCTTCCGGACTAGCGGGAGGACAGATACGCAGTATTTT. Filled out from reference TRBV9 and TRBJ2-3, the complete variable domain reads DSGVTQTPKHLITATGQRVTLRCSPRSGDLSVYWYQQSLDQGLQFLIQYYNGEERAKGNILERFSAQQFPDLHSELNLSSLELGDSALYFCASSFRTSGRTDTQYFGPGTRLTVL.